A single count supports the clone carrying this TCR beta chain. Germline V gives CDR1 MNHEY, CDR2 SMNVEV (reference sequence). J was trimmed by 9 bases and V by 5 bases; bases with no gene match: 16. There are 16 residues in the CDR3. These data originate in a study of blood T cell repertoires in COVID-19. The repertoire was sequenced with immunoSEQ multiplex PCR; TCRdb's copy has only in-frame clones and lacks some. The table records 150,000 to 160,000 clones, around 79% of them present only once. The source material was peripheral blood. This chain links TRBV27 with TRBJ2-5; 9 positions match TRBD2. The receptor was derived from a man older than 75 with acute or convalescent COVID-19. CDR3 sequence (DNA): TGTGCCAGCAGTCCCCGGGGAAGCGGGGGGCCCCTGGCCCAGTACTTC. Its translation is CASSPRGSGGPLAQYF.